The 5 T cell receptor beta chains below were found in one sample sequenced in a study of cytomegalovirus exposure and HLA in healthy donors. PCR primers comprised 60 Vbeta and 13 Jbeta primers. Libraries were prepared by immunoSEQ multiplex PCR; TCRdb keeps only in-frame clonotypes and omits some of them. The sample lists some 120,000 clones, 81% seen once, with roughly 3.9% in the top ten. Sequenced sample: PBMCs. Source of these receptors: a woman aged 25 to 39 in good health and CMV-seronegative.

This chain joins TRBV7-2 and TRBJ2-3; 11 bases align to TRBD1. V was pared by 10 bases and J by 3 bases, with 18 bases of the junction left unmatched. CDR1 is SGHTA, CDR2 FQGNSA, per germline. The CDR3 is made up of 18 amino acids. The DNA for the CDR3 is TGTGCCACCGTAACTATAACCCGGGACAGGGGGGTGACAGATACGCAGTATTTT. Protein sequence: CATVTITRDRGVTDTQYF.

CDR3 amino acids: CASSATSSGTGELFF. The CDR3 DNA is TGTGCCAGCAGCGCCACTAGCTCAGGCACCGGGGAGCTGTTTTTT. V usage is TRBV7-6 and J usage is TRBJ2-2, with a tentative D call TRBD2 (6 bases). This CDR3 has 15 residues. Germline values: CDR1 SGHVS, CDR2 FNYEAQ. V lost 5 bases to trimming and J lost 4 bases, with 14 bases between them.

The chain recombines TRBV6-6 with TRBJ2-2, with 7 nucleotides matching TRBD1. V gave up 7 bases and J gave up 6 bases; unmatched junction bases: 8. CDR1 MNHNY and CDR2 SVGAGI come from the germline V gene (reference sequence). The CDR3 covers 14 residues. Here the CDR3 reads CASNEPQGAGELFF. The CDR3 coding sequence is TGTGCCAGCAATGAACCCCAGGGGGCCGGGGAGCTGTTTTTT.

V and J are TRBV6-1 and TRBJ1-6, with D maybe TRBD1 (5 bases). Germline assignment: CDR1 MNHNS and CDR2 SASEGT. V was trimmed by 7 bases and J by 7 bases, leaving 5 bases between them. The CDR3 totals 11 residues. The CDR3 here is CASTGNSPLHF. In nucleotides, the CDR3 is TGTGCCAGCACAGGGAATTCACCCCTCCACTTT.

This clone has only one observation. This rearrangement joins TRBV2 to TRBJ2-2; no definite D call. CDR1 is SNHLY and CDR2 is FYNNEI in the germline V gene. The V gene lost 8 bases and the J gene lost 6 bases, with 10 bases spanning the gap. The CDR3 is 12 amino acids. Written as DNA, the CDR3 is TGTGCCAGCTTTGGGCAACCCGGGGAGCTGTTTTTT. Amino acid sequence: CASFGQPGELFF.